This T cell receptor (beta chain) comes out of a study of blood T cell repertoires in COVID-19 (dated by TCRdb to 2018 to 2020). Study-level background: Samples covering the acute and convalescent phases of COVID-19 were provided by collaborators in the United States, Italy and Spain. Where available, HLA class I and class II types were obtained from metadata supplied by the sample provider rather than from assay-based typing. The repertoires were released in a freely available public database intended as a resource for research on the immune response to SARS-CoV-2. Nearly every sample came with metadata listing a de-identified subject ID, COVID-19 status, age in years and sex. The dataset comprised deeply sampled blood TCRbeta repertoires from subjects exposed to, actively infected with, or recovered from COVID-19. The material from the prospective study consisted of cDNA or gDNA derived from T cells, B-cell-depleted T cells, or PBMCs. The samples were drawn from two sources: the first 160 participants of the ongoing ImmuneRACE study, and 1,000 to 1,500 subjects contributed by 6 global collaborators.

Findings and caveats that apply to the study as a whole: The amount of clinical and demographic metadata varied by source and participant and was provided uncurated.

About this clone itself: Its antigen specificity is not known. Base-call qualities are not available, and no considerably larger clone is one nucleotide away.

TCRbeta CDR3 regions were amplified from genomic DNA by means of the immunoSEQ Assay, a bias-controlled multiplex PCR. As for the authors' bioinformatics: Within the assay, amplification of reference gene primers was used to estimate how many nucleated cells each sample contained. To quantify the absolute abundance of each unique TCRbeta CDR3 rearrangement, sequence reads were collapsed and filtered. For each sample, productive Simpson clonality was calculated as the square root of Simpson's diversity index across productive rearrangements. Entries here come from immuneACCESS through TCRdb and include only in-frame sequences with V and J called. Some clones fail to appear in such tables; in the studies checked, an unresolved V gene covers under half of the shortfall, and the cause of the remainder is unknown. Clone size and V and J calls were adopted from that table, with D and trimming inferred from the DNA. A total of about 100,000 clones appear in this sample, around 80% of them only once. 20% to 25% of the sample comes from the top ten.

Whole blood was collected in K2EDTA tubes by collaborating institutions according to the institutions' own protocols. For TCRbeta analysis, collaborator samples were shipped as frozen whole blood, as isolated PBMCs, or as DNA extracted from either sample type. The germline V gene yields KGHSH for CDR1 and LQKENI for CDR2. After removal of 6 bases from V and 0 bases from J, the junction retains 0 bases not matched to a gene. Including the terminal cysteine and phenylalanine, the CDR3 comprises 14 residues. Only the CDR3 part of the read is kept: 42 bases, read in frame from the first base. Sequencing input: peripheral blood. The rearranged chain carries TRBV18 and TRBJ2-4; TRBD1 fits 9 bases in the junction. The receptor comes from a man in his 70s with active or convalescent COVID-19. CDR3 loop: CASSGQGAKNIQYF. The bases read TGTGCCAGCTCGGGACAGGGAGCCAAAAACATTCAGTACTTC. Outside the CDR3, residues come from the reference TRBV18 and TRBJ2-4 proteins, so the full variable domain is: NAGVMQNPRHLVRRRGQEARLRCSPMKGHSHVYWYRQLPEEGLKFMVYLQKENIIDESGMPKERFSAEFPKEGPSILRIQQVVRGDSAAYFCASSGQGAKNIQYFGAGTRLSVL.